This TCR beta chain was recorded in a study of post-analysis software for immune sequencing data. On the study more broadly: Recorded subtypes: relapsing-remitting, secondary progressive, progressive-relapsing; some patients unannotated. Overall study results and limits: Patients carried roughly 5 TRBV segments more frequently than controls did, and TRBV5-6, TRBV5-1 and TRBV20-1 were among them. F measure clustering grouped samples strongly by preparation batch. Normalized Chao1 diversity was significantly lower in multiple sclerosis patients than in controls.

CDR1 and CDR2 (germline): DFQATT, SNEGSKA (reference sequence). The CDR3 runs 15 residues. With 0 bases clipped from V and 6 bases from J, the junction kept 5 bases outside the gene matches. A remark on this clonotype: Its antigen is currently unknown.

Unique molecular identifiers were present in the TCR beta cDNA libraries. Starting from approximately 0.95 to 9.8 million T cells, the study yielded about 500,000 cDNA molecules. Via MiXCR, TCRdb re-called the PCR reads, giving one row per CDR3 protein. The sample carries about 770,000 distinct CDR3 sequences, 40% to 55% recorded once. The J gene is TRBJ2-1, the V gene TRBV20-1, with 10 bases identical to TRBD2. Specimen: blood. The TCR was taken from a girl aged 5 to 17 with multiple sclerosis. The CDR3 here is CSAREAGGHGNEQFF. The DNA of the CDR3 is TGCAGTGCTAGAGAAGCGGGAGGGCATGGCAATGAGCAGTTCTTC.